The T cell receptor beta chain described here comes from a study of glioma-infiltrating T cells. General study results and limits: Above-expected tissue-blood divergence occurred in all gliomas, most in low-grade ones. CDR3 overlap between tissue and blood was very small.

The CDR3 is 16 amino acids. The V gene's germline CDR1 is SGHTA and CDR2 FQGNSA. V lost 0 bases, J lost 2 bases, and 13 bases lay in between. In its sample, this clonotype was seen many times. As yet, its antigen is unknown. Using RNA template, CDR3s of TCR alpha and beta were amplified with iRepertoire arm-PCR. One-step reverse transcription and amplification started from about 100-400 ng of tissue mRNA or PBMC total RNA. A single record per CDR3 protein comes from TCRdb applying MiXCR to the multiplex PCR reads. The repertoire holds fewer than 90,000 distinct CDR3 sequences, with about 25% as singletons.

The sequencing sample was made of glioma tissue, nonneoplastic brain tissue, or PBMCs (not recorded which). The TCR was taken from a human donor with low-grade glioma or glioblastoma, undergoing nonglioma brain surgery, or in good health (not recorded which). The chain joins TRBV7-2 to TRBJ1-1; no clear D. The CDR3 DNA follows: TGTGCCAGCAGCTTAGCCTCGGCTCGGGCAAACACTGAAGCTTTCTTT. It yields the protein CASSLASARANTEAFF. The whole variable domain, filled in from reference TRBV7-2 and TRBJ1-1, reads GAGVSQSPSNKVTEKGKDVELRCDPISGHTALYWYRQSLGQGLEFLIYFQGNSAPDKSGLPSDRFSAERTGGSVSTLTIQRTQQEDSAVYLCASSLASARANTEAFFGQGTRLTVV.